This is a list of T cell receptor beta chains from one sample in a study of blood T cell repertoires in COVID-19. Clones were read by immunoSEQ multiplex PCR, and TCRdb kept only the in-frame ones, dropping some. This table holds over 250,000 clones, 80% to 90% found once. The sequenced sample was peripheral blood. These receptors all come from a woman aged 70-85 years with acute or convalescent COVID-19. The CDR3 runs from the conserved cysteine through the conserved F or W. The order of the fields is CDR3 protein, CDR3 DNA, J gene, D gene, CDR3 length, clone size, V gene. D genes are given only for firm matches. Clone size appears in some rows only: once, few, many, or a class for an expanded clone.

CDR3aa: CATGEARGQGASTAAFNRNTEAFF
CDR3nt: TGTGCCACCGGTGAGGCCCGAGGACAGGGGGCTTCGACAGCAGCTTTTAACCGAAACACTGAAGCTTTCTTT
j_gene: TRBJ1-1
d_gene: TRBD1
len: 24
abundance: NA
v_gene: TRBV24-1

CDR3aa: CASSLGVTSGGVYNEQFF
CDR3nt: TGTGCCAGCAGCTTGGGGGTGACTAGCGGGGGAGTCTACAATGAGCAGTTCTTC
j_gene: TRBJ2-1
d_gene: TRBD2
len: 18
abundance: NA
v_gene: TRBV5-4

CDR3aa: CASSLARGLEQFF
CDR3nt: TGTGCCAGCAGTTTAGCGCGGGGACTTGAGCAGTTCTTC
j_gene: TRBJ2-1
d_gene: NA
len: 13
abundance: NA
v_gene: TRBV12-3/TRBV12-4

CDR3aa: CASMLGGTEAFF
CDR3nt: TGCGCCAGCATGTTGGGGGGTACTGAAGCTTTCTTT
j_gene: TRBJ1-1
d_gene: NA
len: 12
abundance: NA
v_gene: TRBV10-2

CDR3aa: CASSTGQGSGPQHF
CDR3nt: TGTGCCAGCAGCACGGGACAGGGTTCGGGGCCCCAGCATTTT
j_gene: TRBJ1-5
d_gene: TRBD1
len: 14
abundance: NA
v_gene: TRBV11-1

CDR3aa: CASSSSGGSGNTIYF
CDR3nt: TGCGCCAGCAGCTCGTCAGGGGGCTCTGGAAACACCATATATTTT
j_gene: TRBJ1-3
d_gene: TRBD1
len: 15
abundance: NA
v_gene: TRBV5-1

CDR3aa: CASSLEGYRYSNQPQHF
CDR3nt: TGTGCCAGCAGTTTGGAGGGTTACCGCTATAGCAATCAGCCCCAGCATTTT
j_gene: TRBJ1-5
d_gene: NA
len: 17
abundance: NA
v_gene: TRBV6-2/TRBV6-3

CDR3aa: CASSFERGDPHEQFF
CDR3nt: TGCGCCAGCAGCTTTGAGCGGGGGGACCCCCATGAGCAGTTCTTC
j_gene: TRBJ2-1
d_gene: TRBD2
len: 15
abundance: NA
v_gene: TRBV5-1

CDR3aa: CASSLISPGYGYTF
CDR3nt: TGTGCCAGCAGTTTAATATCGCCAGGCTATGGCTACACCTTC
j_gene: TRBJ1-2
d_gene: NA
len: 14
abundance: NA
v_gene: TRBV28

CDR3aa: CASSLPGTPTGRDEQFF
CDR3nt: TGTGCCAGTAGTCTCCCCGGGACTCCCACGGGGAGAGATGAGCAGTTCTTC
j_gene: TRBJ2-1
d_gene: NA
len: 17
abundance: NA
v_gene: TRBV19

CDR3aa: CARGKSGNETQYF
CDR3nt: TGTGCCAGGGGGAAGAGCGGGAACGAGACCCAGTACTTC
j_gene: TRBJ2-5
d_gene: TRBD2
len: 13
abundance: NA
v_gene: TRBV7-3

CDR3aa: CASSRDSSYEQYF
CDR3nt: TGCGCCAGCAGTCGGGACAGTTCTTACGAGCAGTACTTC
j_gene: TRBJ2-7
d_gene: TRBD1
len: 13
abundance: many
v_gene: TRBV10-1

CDR3aa: CASQRSTYNEQFF
CDR3nt: TGTGCCAGCCAGCGGTCCACCTACAATGAGCAGTTCTTC
j_gene: TRBJ2-1
d_gene: NA
len: 13
abundance: NA
v_gene: TRBV6-5

CDR3aa: CASSEGGGQATDTQYF
CDR3nt: TGTGCCAGCAGTGAAGGTGGGGGACAGGCCACAGATACGCAGTATTTT
j_gene: TRBJ2-3
d_gene: TRBD1
len: 16
abundance: NA
v_gene: TRBV6-1

CDR3aa: CASSLRGGAYNEQFF
CDR3nt: TGTGCCAGCAGCTTACGTGGGGGGGCGTACAATGAGCAGTTCTTC
j_gene: TRBJ2-1
d_gene: NA
len: 15
abundance: NA
v_gene: TRBV11-3

CDR3aa: CASRSSGGAVEQFF
CDR3nt: TGTGCCAGCAGATCTAGCGGGGGGGCCGTGGAGCAGTTCTTC
j_gene: TRBJ2-1
d_gene: TRBD2
len: 14
abundance: NA
v_gene: TRBV7-9

CDR3aa: CASSGMTGTEAFF
CDR3nt: TGTGCCAGCAGCGGAATGACAGGGACTGAAGCTTTCTTT
j_gene: TRBJ1-1
d_gene: TRBD1
len: 13
abundance: NA
v_gene: TRBV2

CDR3aa: CASSLWGTPSYEQYF
CDR3nt: TGCGCCAGCAGCTTGTGGGGGACTCCCTCCTACGAGCAGTACTTC
j_gene: TRBJ2-7
d_gene: NA
len: 15
abundance: NA
v_gene: TRBV5-1

CDR3aa: CASSEHGYNSPLHF
CDR3nt: TGTGCCAGCAGTGAGCACGGGTATAATTCACCCCTCCACTTT
j_gene: TRBJ1-6
d_gene: NA
len: 14
abundance: NA
v_gene: TRBV25-1

CDR3aa: CSASLRDNSPLHF
CDR3nt: TGCAGTGCTAGTTTGCGGGACAATTCACCCCTCCACTTT
j_gene: TRBJ1-6
d_gene: NA
len: 13
abundance: NA
v_gene: TRBV20-1

CDR3aa: CASSLDLLGAGETQYF
CDR3nt: TGTGCCAGCAGCTTAGATCTACTCGGGGCGGGGGAGACCCAGTACTTC
j_gene: TRBJ2-5
d_gene: NA
len: 16
abundance: NA
v_gene: TRBV11-2

CDR3aa: CASSLEGGENTIYF
CDR3nt: TGTGCCAGCAGCTTGGAAGGGGGTGAAAACACCATATATTTT
j_gene: TRBJ1-3
d_gene: NA
len: 14
abundance: NA
v_gene: TRBV5-6

CDR3aa: CASSLRDSGISGNTIYF
CDR3nt: TGTGCCAGCAGCTTAAGGGACAGCGGAATCTCTGGAAACACCATATATTTT
j_gene: TRBJ1-3
d_gene: TRBD1
len: 17
abundance: NA
v_gene: TRBV3-1/TRBV3-2

CDR3aa: CASSKGGSPYTDTQYF
CDR3nt: TGTGCCAGCAGCAAGGGCGGGTCCCCTTACACAGATACGCAGTATTTT
j_gene: TRBJ2-3
d_gene: NA
len: 16
abundance: NA
v_gene: TRBV7-9

CDR3aa: CASSNMGGLSEQFF
CDR3nt: TGTGCCAGCAGTAATATGGGGGGGCTAAGTGAGCAGTTCTTC
j_gene: TRBJ2-1
d_gene: NA
len: 14
abundance: NA
v_gene: TRBV11-3

CDR3aa: CASKDQGTRDEQFF
CDR3nt: TGCGCCAGTAAGGATCAGGGGACGAGGGATGAGCAGTTCTTC
j_gene: TRBJ2-1
d_gene: NA
len: 14
abundance: NA
v_gene: TRBV5-1

CDR3aa: CASSAPGPRGGNTIYF
CDR3nt: TGTGCCAGCAGCGCCCCCGGGCCCCGGGGGGGAAACACCATATATTTT
j_gene: TRBJ1-3
d_gene: NA
len: 16
abundance: NA
v_gene: TRBV3-1/TRBV3-2

CDR3aa: CASSAGPGQPYEQYF
CDR3nt: TGTGCCAGCAGTGCGGGCCCCGGACAGCCCTACGAGCAGTACTTC
j_gene: TRBJ2-7
d_gene: NA
len: 15
abundance: NA
v_gene: TRBV2

CDR3aa: CASKTGQGAYEQYF
CDR3nt: TGCGCCAGCAAGACGGGACAGGGCGCCTACGAGCAGTACTTC
j_gene: TRBJ2-7
d_gene: TRBD1
len: 14
abundance: NA
v_gene: TRBV5-1

CDR3aa: CVRSLGCESGGSNYGYTF
CDR3nt: TGTGTCAGAAGCTTAGGGTGCGAATCGGGGGGATCTAACTATGGCTACACCTTC
j_gene: TRBJ1-2
d_gene: NA
len: 18
abundance: once
v_gene: TRBV7-5

CDR3aa: CASRRQGGTEAFF
CDR3nt: TGCGCCAGCAGGCGACAGGGTGGAACTGAAGCTTTCTTT
j_gene: TRBJ1-1
d_gene: TRBD1
len: 13
abundance: NA
v_gene: TRBV5-1

CDR3aa: CASSGGSYEQYF
CDR3nt: TGTGCCAGTAGCGGGGGATCCTACGAGCAGTACTTC
j_gene: TRBJ2-7
d_gene: NA
len: 12
abundance: NA
v_gene: TRBV19

CDR3aa: CASSPHEGGFTDTQYF
CDR3nt: TGTGCCAGCAGCCCCCATGAGGGGGGGTTCACAGATACGCAGTATTTT
j_gene: TRBJ2-3
d_gene: NA
len: 16
abundance: NA
v_gene: TRBV3-1/TRBV3-2

CDR3aa: CASSPRSNSVFEDGYTF
CDR3nt: TGTGCCAGCTCACCAAGGTCTAACTCGGTTTTCGAGGATGGCTACACCTTC
j_gene: TRBJ1-2
d_gene: NA
len: 17
abundance: NA
v_gene: TRBV18

CDR3aa: CASSQGTLPEAFF
CDR3nt: TGTGCCAGCAGCCAAGGCACGCTACCTGAAGCTTTCTTT
j_gene: TRBJ1-1
d_gene: NA
len: 13
abundance: NA
v_gene: TRBV3-1/TRBV3-2

CDR3aa: CASSQEFGVSPLHF
CDR3nt: TGCGCCAGCAGCCAAGAGTTCGGAGTTTCACCCCTCCACTTT
j_gene: TRBJ1-6
d_gene: NA
len: 14
abundance: NA
v_gene: TRBV4-1

CDR3aa: CSASSRTPEAFF
CDR3nt: TGCAGTGCTAGTTCCCGTACTCCAGAAGCTTTCTTT
j_gene: TRBJ1-1
d_gene: NA
len: 12
abundance: NA
v_gene: TRBV20-1

CDR3aa: CARRARDWAADTQYF
CDR3nt: TGTGCCAGGAGGGCCCGGGATTGGGCGGCAGATACGCAGTATTTT
j_gene: TRBJ2-3
d_gene: NA
len: 15
abundance: NA
v_gene: TRBV28

CDR3aa: CASSQGDYNSPLHF
CDR3nt: TGTGCCAGCAGTCAGGGGGATTATAATTCACCCCTCCACTTT
j_gene: TRBJ1-6
d_gene: TRBD1
len: 14
abundance: once
v_gene: TRBV7-9

CDR3aa: CATSRVGGGAPEEQYF
CDR3nt: TGTGCCACCAGCAGAGTAGGCGGGGGGGCCCCCGAAGAGCAGTACTTC
j_gene: TRBJ2-7
d_gene: TRBD2
len: 16
abundance: NA
v_gene: TRBV15

CDR3aa: CASSIRGGYGYTF
CDR3nt: TGTGCCAGTAGTATTCGCGGGGGCTATGGCTACACCTTC
j_gene: TRBJ1-2
d_gene: NA
len: 13
abundance: NA
v_gene: TRBV19